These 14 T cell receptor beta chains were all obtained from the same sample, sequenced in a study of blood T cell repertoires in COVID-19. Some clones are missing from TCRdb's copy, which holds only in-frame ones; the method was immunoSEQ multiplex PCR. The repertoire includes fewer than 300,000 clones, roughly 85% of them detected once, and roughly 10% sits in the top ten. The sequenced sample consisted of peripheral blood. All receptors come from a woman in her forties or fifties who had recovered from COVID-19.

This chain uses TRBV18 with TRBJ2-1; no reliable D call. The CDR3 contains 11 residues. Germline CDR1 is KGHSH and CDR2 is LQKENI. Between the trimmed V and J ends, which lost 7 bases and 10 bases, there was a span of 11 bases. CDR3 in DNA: TGTGCCAGCTTCGCTGAGTACGAGCAGTTCTTC. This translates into CASFAEYEQFF.

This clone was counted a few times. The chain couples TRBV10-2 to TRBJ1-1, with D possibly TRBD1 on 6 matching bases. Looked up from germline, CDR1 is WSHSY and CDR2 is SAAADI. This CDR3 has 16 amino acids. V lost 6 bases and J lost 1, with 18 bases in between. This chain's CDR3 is CASSVKGGAGNTEAFF. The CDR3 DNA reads TGCGCCAGCAGCGTAAAGGGGGGGGCCGGGAACACTGAAGCTTTCTTT.

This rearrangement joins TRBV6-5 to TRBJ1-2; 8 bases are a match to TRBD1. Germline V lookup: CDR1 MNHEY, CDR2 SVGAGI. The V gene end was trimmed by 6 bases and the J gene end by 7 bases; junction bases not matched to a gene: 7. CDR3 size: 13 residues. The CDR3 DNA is TGTGCCAGCAGAGCAGGGGGCGGAGGTGGCTACACCTTC. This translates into CASRAGGGGGYTF.

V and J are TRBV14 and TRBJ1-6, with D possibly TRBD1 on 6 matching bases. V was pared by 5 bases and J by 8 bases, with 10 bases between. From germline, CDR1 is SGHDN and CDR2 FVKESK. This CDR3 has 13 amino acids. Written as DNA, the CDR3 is TGTGCCAGCAGCGACAGGACTGATTCACCCCTCCACTTT. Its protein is CASSDRTDSPLHF. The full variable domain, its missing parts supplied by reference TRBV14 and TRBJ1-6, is EAGVTQFPSHSVIEKGQTVTLRCDPISGHDNLYWYRRVMGKEIKFLLHFVKESKQDESGMPNNRFLAERTGGTYSTLKVQPAELEDSGVYFCASSDRTDSPLHFGNGTRLTVT.

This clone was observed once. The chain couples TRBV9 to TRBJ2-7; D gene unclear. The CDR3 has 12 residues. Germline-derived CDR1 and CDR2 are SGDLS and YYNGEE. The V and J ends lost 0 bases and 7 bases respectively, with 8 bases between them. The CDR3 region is CASSVEAWEQYF. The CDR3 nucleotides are TGTGCCAGCAGCGTAGAAGCTTGGGAGCAGTACTTC.

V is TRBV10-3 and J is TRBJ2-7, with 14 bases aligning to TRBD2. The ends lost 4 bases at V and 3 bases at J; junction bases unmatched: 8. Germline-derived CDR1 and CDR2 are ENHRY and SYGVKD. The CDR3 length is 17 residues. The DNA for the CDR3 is TGTGCCATCAGTGCCGGGACTAGCGGGAGAGTCCTCTACGAGCAGTACTTC. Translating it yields CAISAGTSGRVLYEQYF.

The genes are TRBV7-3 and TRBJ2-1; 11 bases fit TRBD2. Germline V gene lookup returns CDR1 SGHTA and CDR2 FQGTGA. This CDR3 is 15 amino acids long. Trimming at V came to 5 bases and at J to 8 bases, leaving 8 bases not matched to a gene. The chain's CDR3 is CASSLLGTSGDEQFF. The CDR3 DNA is TGTGCCAGCAGCCTATTAGGGACTAGCGGCGATGAGCAGTTCTTC.

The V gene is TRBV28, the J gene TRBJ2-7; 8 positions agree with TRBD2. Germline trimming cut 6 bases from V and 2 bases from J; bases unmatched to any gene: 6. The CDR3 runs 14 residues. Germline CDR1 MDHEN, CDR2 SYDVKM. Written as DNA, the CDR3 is TGTGCCAGCAGCCTCCTAGCGGGCCCCTACGAGCAGTACTTC. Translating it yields CASSLLAGPYEQYF.

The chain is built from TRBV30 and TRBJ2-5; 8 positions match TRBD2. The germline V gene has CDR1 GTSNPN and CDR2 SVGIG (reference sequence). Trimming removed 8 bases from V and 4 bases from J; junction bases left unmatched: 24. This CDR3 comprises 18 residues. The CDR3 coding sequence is TGTGCCCGAGGACGAACTAGCGGCCTAATGGGAGGATTAGAGACCCAGTACTTC. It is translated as CARGRTSGLMGGLETQYF.

CDR3 in amino acids: CASSSSGGGRTGELFF. CDR3 nucleotide sequence: TGTGCCAGTAGTTCAAGCGGGGGGGGCCGCACCGGGGAGCTGTTTTTT. This chain links TRBV19 with TRBJ2-2, with 10 bases fitting TRBD2. The CDR3 spans 16 residues. Germline CDR1 is LNHDA and CDR2 is SQIVND (reference sequence). The ends lost 5 bases at V and 4 bases at J; junction bases unmatched: 7. Full variable domain (rest looked up from reference TRBV19 and TRBJ2-2): DGGITQSPKYLFRKEGQNVTLSCEQNLNHDAMYWYRQDPGQGLRLIYYSQIVNDFQKGDIAEGYSVSREKKESFPLTVTSAQKNPTAFYLCASSSSGGGRTGELFFGEGSRLTVL.

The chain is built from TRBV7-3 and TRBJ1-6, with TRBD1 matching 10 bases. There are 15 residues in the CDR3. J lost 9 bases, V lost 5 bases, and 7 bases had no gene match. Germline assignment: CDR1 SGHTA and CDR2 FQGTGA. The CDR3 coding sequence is TGTGCCAGCAGCCCCCGGGGGACAGGGGTTTCACCCCTCCACTTT. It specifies CASSPRGTGVSPLHF. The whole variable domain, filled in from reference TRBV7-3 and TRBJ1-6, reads GAGVSQTPSNKVTEKGKYVELRCDPISGHTALYWYRQSLGQGPEFLIYFQGTGAADDSGLPNDRFFAVRPEGSVSTLKIQRTERGDSAVYLCASSPRGTGVSPLHFGNGTRLTVT.

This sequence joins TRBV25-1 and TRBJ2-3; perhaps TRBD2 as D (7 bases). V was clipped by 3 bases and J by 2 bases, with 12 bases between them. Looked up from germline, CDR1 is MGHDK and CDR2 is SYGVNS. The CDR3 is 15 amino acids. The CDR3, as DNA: TGTGCCAGCAGTGACGGAGGGGGGGCCACAGATACGCAGTATTTT. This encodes CASSDGGGATDTQYF. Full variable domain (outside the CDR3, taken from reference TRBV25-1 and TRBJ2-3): EADIYQTPRYLVIGTGKKITLECSQTMGHDKMYWYQQDPGMELHLIHYSYGVNSTEKGDLSSESTVSRIRTEHFPLTLESARPSHTSQYLCASSDGGGATDTQYFGPGTRLTVL.

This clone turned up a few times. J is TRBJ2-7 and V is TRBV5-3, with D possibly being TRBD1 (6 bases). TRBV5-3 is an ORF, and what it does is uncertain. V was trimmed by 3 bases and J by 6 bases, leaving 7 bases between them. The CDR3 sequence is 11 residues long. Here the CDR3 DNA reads TGTGCCAGAAGCTCAGGGGTCGAGCAGTACTTC. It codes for CARSSGVEQYF.

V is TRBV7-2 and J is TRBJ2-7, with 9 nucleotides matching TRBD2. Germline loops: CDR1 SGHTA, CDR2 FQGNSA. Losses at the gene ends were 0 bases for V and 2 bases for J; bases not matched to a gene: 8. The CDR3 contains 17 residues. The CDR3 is CASSLAATSGFAYEQYF. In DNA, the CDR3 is TGTGCCAGCAGCTTAGCTGCCACTAGCGGGTTCGCCTACGAGCAGTACTTC.